Shown below are 15 T cell receptor beta chains from a single sample sequenced in a study of shared clonotypes between healthy human individuals. The data were produced by immunoSEQ multiplex PCR, yet TCRdb's version contains in-frame clones alone and is incomplete. The repertoire holds 1,500,000 or so clones, with roughly 95% as singletons. Sequencing was performed on naive CD4+ T cells sorted from blood. Regarding subset: CD45RA+ positively selected. All receptors derive from a man aged 25 to 40 in good health.

In nucleotides, the CDR3 is TGCGCCAGCGTTCGGGACGTTAGTAACTATGGCTACACCTTC. It yields the protein CASVRDVSNYGYTF. This rearrangement joins TRBV10-2 to TRBJ1-2, with a possible D match to TRBD1 (5 bases). The CDR3 spans 14 residues. V gave up 8 bases and J gave up 1 base, with 14 bases separating them. Germline loops: CDR1 WSHSY, CDR2 SAAADI.

V usage is TRBV6-1 and J usage is TRBJ2-7; 8 bases fit TRBD1. V was pared by 6 bases and J by 3 bases, with 10 bases of the junction left unmatched. The CDR3 has 15 residues. The germline V gene encodes CDR1 MNHNS and CDR2 SASEGT. CDR3 sequence reads: CASSRLDRGGYEQYF. DNA for the CDR3: TGTGCCAGCAGCCGTCTCGACAGGGGAGGCTACGAGCAGTACTTC.

This chain uses TRBV27 with TRBJ1-5, with TRBD1 matching over 9 bases. This CDR3 contains 21 residues. Trimming removed 6 bases from V and 1 base from J; junction bases left unmatched: 22. Germline CDR1 and CDR2: MNHEY and SMNVEV (reference sequence). CDR3 DNA sequence: TGTGCCAGCAGACCATCGCGTGGGACAGGGTCTTTGGATGGGAGCAATCAGCCCCAGCATTTT. It specifies CASRPSRGTGSLDGSNQPQHF.

The chain uses TRBV20-1 and TRBJ2-2; no firm D call. There are 11 residues in the CDR3. V lost 4 bases, J lost 0 bases, and 0 bases lay in between. Germline V lookup: CDR1 DFQATT, CDR2 SNEGSKA (reference sequence). The CDR3 nucleotides are TGCAGTGCTACGAACACCGGGGAGCTGTTTTTT. This codes for CSATNTGELFF.

The chain is built from TRBV6-6 and TRBJ2-7; 8 nucleotides line up with TRBD1. V trimming: 4 bases; J trimming: 4 bases; junction bases outside the gene matches: 9. This CDR3 is 15 amino acids long. The germline V gene has CDR1 MNHNY and CDR2 SVGAGI (reference sequence). CDR3 in amino acids: CASSFPTGASYEQYF. The CDR3, as DNA: TGTGCCAGCAGTTTCCCGACAGGGGCGTCTTACGAGCAGTACTTC.

The CDR3 here is CATARSTGERYQPQHF. The DNA of the CDR3 is TGTGCCACAGCCAGATCGACAGGGGAAAGATATCAGCCCCAGCATTTT. The chain carries TRBV10-3 and TRBJ1-5, with 8 bases identical to TRBD1. Trimming removed 10 bases from V and 5 bases from J; junction bases left unmatched: 16. Germline V gene sequence: CDR1 ENHRY, CDR2 SYGVKD. The CDR3 runs 16 residues.

Details on this clone: The same CDR3 is also encoded by other DNA sequences in this sample. J is TRBJ2-2 and V is TRBV18, with no clear D. The germline V gene encodes CDR1 KGHSH and CDR2 LQKENI. Trimming left V 2 bases short and J 0 bases short, with 4 bases between. The CDR3 loop spans 14 amino acids. The CDR3 is CASSPIANTGELFF. The CDR3 nucleotides read TGTGCCAGCTCACCAATAGCGAACACCGGGGAGCTGTTTTTT.

This clone was counted once. The rearrangement joins TRBV27 to TRBJ2-6, with D maybe TRBD2 (7 bases). In germline, CDR1 is MNHEY, CDR2 SMNVEV (reference sequence). CDR3 length: 16 residues. V was pared by 6 bases and J by 2 bases, with 14 bases between. The CDR3 DNA reads as TGTGCCAGCAGCAGTTGGGGGGGCGCTGGGGCCAACGTCCTGACTTTC. It codes for CASSSWGGAGANVLTF.

The rearrangement joins TRBV11-2 to TRBJ2-7, with 9 bases fitting TRBD1. In germline, CDR1 is SGHAT, CDR2 FQNNGV. Losses at the gene ends were 5 bases for V and 3 bases for J; bases not matched to a gene: 8. The CDR3 loop spans 15 amino acids. CDR3 region: CASSPSTGGFYEQYF. CDR3 sequence (DNA): TGTGCCAGCAGCCCCTCGACAGGGGGTTTCTACGAGCAGTACTTC.

The V and J genes are TRBV28 and TRBJ1-1, with D unresolved. V dropped 4 bases and J dropped 6 bases, with 9 bases sitting between them. The CDR3 covers 12 residues. Germline CDR1 reads MDHEN; CDR2 reads SYDVKM. CDR3 region: CASSSPLAEAFF. In DNA form, the CDR3 reads TGTGCCAGCAGTTCTCCCTTGGCTGAAGCTTTCTTT.

This clone was seen a handful of times. This specimen includes other DNA sequences encoding the same CDR3. The chain uses TRBV28 and TRBJ2-7; D is undetermined. The germline CDR1 and CDR2 sequences are MDHEN and SYDVKM. V lost 6 bases and J 3 bases, leaving 3 bases between the germline ends. This CDR3 has 10 residues. The CDR3 nucleotides are TGTGCCAGCAGCGGCTACGAGCAGTACTTC. Encoded protein: CASSGYEQYF.

The chain combines TRBV5-4 with TRBJ2-7; 11 nucleotides agree with TRBD2. The CDR3 is made up of 16 amino acids. Unmatched junction bases numbered 6, after V lost 0 bases and J lost 4 bases. Germline-derived CDR1 and CDR2 are SGHNT and YYREEE (reference sequence). Written as DNA, the CDR3 is TGTGCCAGCAGCTTGGCCAACACTAGCGGGAGTTACGAGCAGTACTTC. Residues: CASSLANTSGSYEQYF.

This chain uses TRBV27 with TRBJ2-7, with unresolved D. The CDR3 loop spans 11 amino acids. Deletions cut 5 bases from V and 4 bases from J, with 6 bases between. In germline, CDR1 is MNHEY, CDR2 SMNVEV (reference sequence). CDR3: CASSRGYEQYF. The CDR3 coding sequence is TGTGCCAGCAGTCGAGGTTACGAGCAGTACTTC.

The chain employs TRBV6-5 and TRBJ2-3; tentatively, D is TRBD1 or TRBD2 (6 bases each). The CDR3 covers 16 residues. V lost 2 bases and J lost 5, with 17 bases in between. CDR1 and CDR2 from the germline V gene are MNHEY and SVGAGI. This CDR3 reads CASSYVRQARGDTQYF. The CDR3, as DNA: TGTGCCAGCAGTTACGTACGACAGGCGCGGGGAGATACGCAGTATTTT.

The chain joins TRBV18 to TRBJ1-3; weak D call: TRBD1 (5 bases). The CDR3 runs to 19 residues. Germline assignment: CDR1 KGHSH and CDR2 LQKENI. The V gene lost 1 base and the J gene lost 0 bases, with 19 bases spanning the gap. CDR3 DNA sequence: TGTGCCAGCTCACCACTTACGTCTTGGGACGGAAACTCTGGAAACACCATATATTTT. It is translated as CASSPLTSWDGNSGNTIYF.